This TCR beta chain was recovered during a study of blood T cell repertoires in COVID-19. Sequenced by immunoSEQ multiplex PCR; TCRdb stores in-frame clones only, minus some. The repertoire holds over 100,000 clones, with 85% as singletons. V was clipped by 0 bases and J by 5 bases; unmatched bases: 12. This CDR3 region has 18 residues. Germline V gives CDR1 SGHRS, CDR2 YFSETQ. Sequencing was done on a sample of peripheral blood. The clonotype was recovered from a man at least 80 years old with acute or convalescent COVID-19. The V call is TRBV5-1, the J call TRBJ1-1; 11 nucleotides line up with TRBD1. Written as DNA, the CDR3 is TGCGCCAGCAGCTTGGTGTGGACAGGGGGCCAAAGTAAGACTGAAGCTTTCTTT. Its translation is CASSLVWTGGQSKTEAFF.